This TCR beta chain was identified during a study of blood T cell repertoires in COVID-19. Across the whole study: Acute-phase and convalescent COVID-19 samples originated in the United States, Italy and Spain. T cells, B-cell-depleted T cells, or PBMCs supplied cDNA or gDNA.

The protocol was immunoSEQ multiplex PCR, while the TCRdb copy is restricted to in-frame clones and leaves out a portion. The repertoire holds approximately 150,000 clones, with approximately 88% as singletons. Per germline, CDR1 SGHVS and CDR2 FQNEAQ. V was clipped by 5 bases and J by 3 bases; unmatched bases: 6. The CDR3 is 15 amino acids. This TCR was sampled from a woman in her forties or fifties with acute or convalescent COVID-19. Sequencing used peripheral blood. V and J are TRBV7-8 and TRBJ1-4, with 7 bases lining up with TRBD1. The CDR3 bases are TGTGCCAGCAGCCCCCGGGACAGCCCTAATGAAAAACTGTTTTTT. Encoded protein: CASSPRDSPNEKLFF.